The sequence of this TCR beta chain was determined in a study of radiotherapy plus CTLA-4 blockade in lung cancer. There are 15 residues in the CDR3. CDR1 is SGHRS and CDR2 is YFSETQ in the germline V gene. Trimming took 5 bases from V and 0 from J, leaving 12 bases between them. Patients had chemo-refractory metastatic non-small-cell lung cancer and received focal radiation plus CTLA-4 blockade that used ipilimumab. Here immunoSEQ multiplex PCR was the method, and the copy in TCRdb shows in-frame clones only, minus some. The repertoire holds 81,000 or so clones, over 70% seen once, with roughly 22% in the top ten. Study-wide findings and caveats: Radiotherapy plus ipilimumab was followed by expansion in blood of tumor-derived TCR clones. Reported findings show early blood T cell clone dynamics, with interferon-beta, best predicted response.

A word on this clone: Its antigen is unidentified.

The sample consisted of peripheral blood, taken from a patient treated with radiotherapy plus ipilimumab. The clonotype comes from a human donor with non-small cell lung cancer whose response to radiotherapy plus ipilimumab could not be evaluated. Some clones in this sample may be carry-over from other donors' samples. This rearrangement joins TRBV5-1 to TRBJ2-1; D is possibly TRBD1 (6 bases). CDR3 in DNA: TGCGCCAGCAGTTGGGACACAGGCTCCTACAATGAGCAGTTCTTC. Residues: CASSWDTGSYNEQFF.